The 8 T cell receptor beta chains given below trace back to one sample, sequenced in a study of blood T cells in healthy people across ages. A J-beta primer mix and a sample-barcoded 5' primer were used in a second PCR of about 7 to 12 cycles. MiXCR, applied by TCRdb to the 5' RACE reads, yields one record per CDR3 protein. The repertoire includes more than 650,000 distinct CDR3 sequences, around 24% of them detected once, and around 3% sits in the top ten. The data also belong to a second study, concerning T cells of mothers and their children.

Sample: blood. The receptors come from a boy aged 5 to 17 in good health.

This clonotype has only one observation. The chain carries TRBV12-3 or TRBV12-4 and TRBJ2-7; a possible D gene is TRBD1 (5 bases). V was cut by 5 bases and J by 3 bases, with 14 bases left in between. This CDR3 has 14 amino acids. For the CDR3, the DNA is TGTGCCAGCAGTCCGGTGACAGCAAACTACGAGCAGTACTTC. The encoded protein is CASSPVTANYEQYF.

This clonotype was recorded many times. The chain is built from TRBV6-1 and TRBJ1-1, with D tentatively TRBD1 (5 bases). The germline gives CDR1 MNHNS, CDR2 SASEGT. The CDR3 spans 12 residues. Trimming pared 4 bases from V and 4 bases from J, leaving 7 bases between. The CDR3 DNA is TGTGCCAGCAGTGCGGGGGGCACTGAAGCTTTCTTT. Its translation is CASSAGGTEAFF.

This rearrangement joins TRBV6-1 to TRBJ2-1; D might be TRBD1 or TRBD2, each matching 5 bases. Trimming shortened V by 8 bases and J by 4 bases, and 18 bases separated the two germline ends. The CDR3 totals 15 residues. CDR1 is MNHNS, CDR2 SASEGT, per germline. The CDR3 coding sequence is TGTGCCAGCCAAAATTCCGGGACCGGATACAATGAGCAGTTCTTC. As protein: CASQNSGTGYNEQFF.

This clonotype was counted a few times. This chain links TRBV5-1 with TRBJ2-3; D possibly uses TRBD1 or TRBD2 (5 bases each). The CDR3 consists of 16 residues. Trimming cost V 3 bases and J 10 bases, with 24 bases left between them. CDR1 is SGHRS, CDR2 YFSETQ, per germline. CDR3 sequence: CASSSTGTFRGTAQYF. CDR3 nucleotide sequence: TGCGCCAGCAGCTCGACCGGGACCTTCAGAGGAACGGCGCAGTATTTT.

In the case of this clonotype: The junction departs from the called germline gene at one end, perhaps through a read error. This chain joins TRBV7-7 and TRBJ1-3; D remains unclear. The CDR3 spans 13 residues. Germline values: CDR1 SSHAT, CDR2 FNYEAQ (reference sequence). The CDR3 sequence: CASSLDTGNTIYF. CDR3 bases: TGTGCTAGCAGTCTCGACACCGGAAACACCATATATTTT.

This chain links TRBV5-1 with TRBJ1-5; D remains ambiguous. The length of the CDR3 is 14 residues. Per germline, CDR1 SGHRS and CDR2 YFSETQ. The V gene lost 0 bases and the J gene lost 3 bases, with 7 bases spanning the gap. The CDR3 sequence: CASSLGDVNQPQHF. The CDR3 nucleotides are TGCGCCAGCAGCTTGGGAGACGTCAATCAGCCCCAGCATTTT.

This clonotype occurred a few times. The gene calls are TRBV5-1 and TRBJ2-2; D remains unclear. The ends were cut back, 0 bases at V and 0 bases at J, with 15 bases in the middle. The CDR3 has 18 residues. CDR1 and CDR2 (germline): SGHRS, YFSETQ. For the CDR3, the DNA is TGCGCCAGCAGCTTGGAGCCCTGGCCCGCAGCGAACACCGGGGAGCTGTTTTTT. It encodes CASSLEPWPAANTGELFF. Complete variable domain (other parts from reference TRBV5-1 and TRBJ2-2): KAGVTQTPRYLIKTRGQQVTLSCSPISGHRSVSWYQQTPGQGLQFLFEYFSETQRNKGNFPGRFSGRQFSNSRSEMNVSTLELGDSALYLCASSLEPWPAANTGELFFGEGSRLTVL.

The chain links TRBV10-3 to TRBJ1-2; maybe TRBD1 (5 bases). The V end was cut by 7 bases, the J end by 8 bases, with 17 bases between. Germline V gene lookup returns CDR1 ENHRY and CDR2 SYGVKD. This CDR3 has 13 amino acids. Here the CDR3 DNA reads TGTGCCATCACTGGGACCCCTGCGGGCGGCTACACCTTC. Translated: CAITGTPAGGYTF.